A single sample is the source of the 30 T cell receptor beta chains below, sequenced in a study of radiation and T cells in renal cell carcinoma. Time point denoted: blood 2 weeks post-SBRT. As to treatment: 15 Gy SBRT to primary tumor, nephrectomy 4 weeks later. Only in-frame clones appear in the TCRdb table, and some are missing; sequencing was by immunoSEQ multiplex PCR. The table lists tens of thousands of clones, 75% to 85% of them singletons, with around 28% in the top ten. The source material was blood, sampled from a patient whose treatment included radiotherapy and nephrectomy. These receptors came from a woman between 65 and 79 years old with renal cell carcinoma.

The V call is TRBV7-8, the J call TRBJ1-2, with D perhaps TRBD1 (5 bases). V lost 5 bases and J lost 8, with 27 bases in between. Germline CDR1 and CDR2: SGHVS and FQNEAQ. This CDR3 is 17 amino acids long. In DNA, the CDR3 is TGTGCCAGCAGCCTAAAAACGCGGGACCCAGGGTTGACAGGCTACACCTTC. This translates into CASSLKTRDPGLTGYTF. The complete variable domain, with remaining parts taken from reference TRBV7-8 and TRBJ1-2, reads GAGVSQSPRYKVAKRGQDVALRCDPISGHVSLFWYQQALGQGPEFLTYFQNEAQLDKSGLPSDRFFAERPEGSVSTLKIQRTQQEDSAVYLCASSLKTRDPGLTGYTFGSGTRLTVV.

Only a few counts were recorded for this clone. The chain links TRBV7-7 to TRBJ1-5; no reliable D call. The CDR3 is made up of 15 amino acids. Germline CDR1 and CDR2: SSHAT and FNYEAQ (reference sequence). The V end lost 1 base, the J end lost 0 bases, and 7 bases lay between the germline ends. CDR3 amino acids: CASSLGFYSNQPQHF. The CDR3 DNA follows: TGTGCCAGCAGCTTAGGGTTTTATAGCAATCAGCCCCAGCATTTT.

The chain employs TRBV18 and TRBJ2-1; D is unresolved. Trimming pared 0 bases from V and 7 bases from J, leaving 16 bases between. Per germline, CDR1 KGHSH and CDR2 LQKENI. The CDR3 runs 16 residues. Written as DNA, the CDR3 is TGTGCCAGCTCACCACCGTCGGAACGCGTAGGGAATGAGCAGTTCTTC. Its translation is CASSPPSERVGNEQFF.

The rearrangement uses TRBV9 and TRBJ2-3, with D tentatively TRBD2 (5 bases). Trimming took off 2 bases at V and 0 bases at J, with 10 bases between the two ends. There are 15 residues in the CDR3. CDR1 is SGDLS and CDR2 is YYNGEE in the germline V gene. The CDR3 loop is CASSVLASSTDTQYF. Written as DNA, the CDR3 is TGTGCCAGCAGCGTGTTAGCGTCAAGCACAGATACGCAGTATTTT. The full variable domain, in which reference TRBV9 and TRBJ2-3 provide the parts outside the CDR3, is DSGVTQTPKHLITATGQRVTLRCSPRSGDLSVYWYQQSLDQGLQFLIQYYNGEERAKGNILERFSAQQFPDLHSELNLSSLELGDSALYFCASSVLASSTDTQYFGPGTRLTVL.

CDR3 DNA: TGTGCCAGTAGTATTGGAGGTTTCCCAGATACGCAGTATTTT. Translation gives CASSIGGFPDTQYF. The chain employs TRBV19 and TRBJ2-3, with a tentative D call TRBD2 (5 bases). Trimming took 3 bases from V and 4 from J, leaving 11 bases between them. CDR3 length equals 14 residues. From germline, CDR1 is LNHDA and CDR2 SQIVND (reference sequence).

The rearrangement uses TRBV6-1 and TRBJ1-5; D might be TRBD1 (5 bases). The germline V gene has CDR1 MNHNS and CDR2 SASEGT. The CDR3 runs to 16 residues. Trimming cost V 2 bases and J 2 bases, with 13 bases left between them. CDR3 protein: CASSEPGFFGNQPQHF. In nucleotides, the CDR3 is TGTGCCAGCAGTGAACCAGGGTTTTTCGGCAATCAGCCCCAGCATTTT.

This clone has more than one count but fewer than ten. The chain joins TRBV19 to TRBJ2-3; either TRBD1 or TRBD2 may fit D (5 bases each). The V and J ends lost 11 bases and 2 bases respectively, with 20 bases between them. The germline V gene encodes CDR1 LNHDA and CDR2 SQIVND (reference sequence). This CDR3 spans 15 amino acids. As DNA, the CDR3 is TGTGCCTCACGGGGCCCCACTCGCGTCACAGATACGCAGTATTTT. The encoded protein is CASRGPTRVTDTQYF. The full variable domain, its missing parts supplied by reference TRBV19 and TRBJ2-3, is DGGITQSPKYLFRKEGQNVTLSCEQNLNHDAMYWYRQDPGQGLRLIYYSQIVNDFQKGDIAEGYSVSREKKESFPLTVTSAQKNPTAFYLCASRGPTRVTDTQYFGPGTRLTVL.

The rearrangement links TRBV7-8 to TRBJ1-4; D perhaps matches TRBD1 (6 bases). Germline V gene lookup returns CDR1 SGHVS and CDR2 FQNEAQ. V was pared by 5 bases and J by 4 bases, with 14 bases between. CDR3 size: 15 residues. CDR3 sequence (DNA): TGTGCCAGCAGCGCCTTACAGGGAGTTAATGAAAAACTGTTTTTT. This sequence encodes CASSALQGVNEKLFF. The whole variable domain, filled in from reference TRBV7-8 and TRBJ1-4, reads GAGVSQSPRYKVAKRGQDVALRCDPISGHVSLFWYQQALGQGPEFLTYFQNEAQLDKSGLPSDRFFAERPEGSVSTLKIQRTQQEDSAVYLCASSALQGVNEKLFFGSGTQLSVL.

The V call is TRBV4-1, the J call TRBJ1-1; 10 bases are a match to TRBD1. In germline, CDR1 is MGHRA, CDR2 YSYEKL. The CDR3 loop spans 16 amino acids. Trimming removed 2 bases from V and 6 bases from J; junction bases left unmatched: 9. CDR3 loop: CASSQLTGGGGPEAFF. The DNA of the CDR3 is TGCGCCAGCAGCCAACTGACAGGGGGCGGGGGGCCTGAAGCTTTCTTT.

The chain uses TRBV4-3 and TRBJ1-1; possibly TRBD1 for D (5 bases). V lost 0 bases and J 4 bases, leaving 15 bases between the germline ends. Germline assignment: CDR1 LGHNA and CDR2 YSLEER. The CDR3 contains 16 residues. The CDR3 is CASSQDPGAWGTEAFF. The CDR3 DNA is TGCGCCAGCAGCCAAGACCCCGGGGCATGGGGCACTGAAGCTTTCTTT.

This clone is labeled medium-sized. V and J are TRBV2 and TRBJ2-1, with 9 positions matching TRBD2. From germline, CDR1 is SNHLY and CDR2 FYNNEI. V dropped 8 bases and J dropped 9; count of bases not matched to a gene: 11. The CDR3 extends over 14 amino acids. The CDR3 loop reads CASGTGTSRSEQFF. In nucleotides, the CDR3 is TGTGCCAGCGGGACCGGGACTAGCCGAAGTGAGCAGTTCTTC.

This rearrangement joins TRBV10-3 to TRBJ1-5, with 10 positions matching TRBD1. The CDR3 totals 15 residues. Trimming took 8 bases from V and 3 from J; bases not matched to a gene: 7. Germline V CDR1 and CDR2: ENHRY, SYGVKD. CDR3 in amino acids: CAIGDRGPNNQPQHF. In DNA, the CDR3 is TGTGCCATCGGAGACAGGGGGCCAAACAATCAGCCCCAGCATTTT.

The V call is TRBV28, the J call TRBJ2-7; TRBD2 matches 11 bases. CDR1 is MDHEN and CDR2 is SYDVKM in the germline V gene. This CDR3 region has 16 residues. J lost 3 bases, V lost 6 bases, and 10 bases had no gene match. CDR3 loop: CASSTQTSGIHYEQYF. Here the CDR3 DNA reads TGTGCCAGCAGCACGCAGACTAGCGGGATACACTACGAGCAGTACTTC.

The rearrangement links TRBV19 to TRBJ1-1; D is possibly TRBD1 (5 bases). Germline V gives CDR1 LNHDA, CDR2 SQIVND (reference sequence). There are 13 residues in the CDR3. Trimming cost V 4 bases and J 7 bases, with 13 bases left between them. The CDR3 here is CASSNPNGGEAFF. Written as DNA, the CDR3 is TGTGCCAGTAGTAACCCAAATGGGGGTGAAGCTTTCTTT.

The V and J genes are TRBV29-1 and TRBJ2-1, with 10 bases that match TRBD2. Germline V gene sequence: CDR1 SQVTM, CDR2 ANQGSEA. The J segment lost 1 base and the V segment lost 4 bases, leaving 4 bases of the junction unmatched. The CDR3 runs to 15 residues. CDR3 in DNA: TGCAGCGTTGGGGCTAGCGGGAGTTCCTACAATGAGCAGTTCTTC. Protein: CSVGASGSSYNEQFF.

The V call is TRBV19, the J call TRBJ2-1, with D perhaps given as TRBD1 or TRBD2 (6 bases each). This CDR3 region has 15 residues. Germline values: CDR1 LNHDA, CDR2 SQIVND (reference sequence). Trimming took off 3 bases at V and 6 bases at J, with 15 bases between the two ends. The CDR3 DNA is TGTGCCAGTAGTATGGGACGGGGGCGAGGCAATGAGCAGTTCTTC. Protein sequence: CASSMGRGRGNEQFF.

This chain joins TRBV19 and TRBJ2-7; TRBD1 matches 10 bases. The CDR3 length is 17 residues. Trimming at V came to 0 bases and at J to 3 bases, leaving 8 bases not matched to a gene. Looked up from germline, CDR1 is LNHDA and CDR2 is SQIVND (reference sequence). DNA for the CDR3: TGTGCCAGTAGTATAGACCCGGCCGGGACAGGGGACTACGAGCAGTACTTC. Protein product: CASSIDPAGTGDYEQYF.

The V gene is TRBV30, the J gene TRBJ1-2; 7 bases align to TRBD1. The CDR3 contains 15 residues. The germline gives CDR1 GTSNPN, CDR2 SVGIG (reference sequence). J lost 6 bases, V lost 2 bases, and 12 bases had no gene match. The CDR3 reads CAWSPTYRGRDGYTF. The CDR3 DNA sequence: TGTGCCTGGAGTCCCACTTACAGGGGAAGGGATGGCTACACCTTC.

The gene calls are TRBV7-2 and TRBJ2-2; D possibly corresponds to TRBD1 (6 bases). V was shortened by 5 bases and J by 7 bases, with 14 bases between the two germline ends. This CDR3 contains 14 residues. Germline V gives CDR1 SGHTA, CDR2 FQGNSA. This CDR3 reads CASSLQGTGGELFF. The CDR3 bases are TGTGCCAGCAGCCTTCAGGGGACGGGCGGGGAGCTGTTTTTT. Supplemented by reference TRBV7-2 and TRBJ2-2, the full variable domain reads GAGVSQSPSNKVTEKGKDVELRCDPISGHTALYWYRQSLGQGLEFLIYFQGNSAPDKSGLPSDRFSAERTGGSVSTLTIQRTQQEDSAVYLCASSLQGTGGELFFGEGSRLTVL.

This clone was seen a single time. This rearrangement joins TRBV7-2 to TRBJ2-1; 8 bases fit TRBD2. From germline, CDR1 is SGHTA and CDR2 FQGNSA. The CDR3 is made up of 17 amino acids. V lost 2 bases, J lost 4 bases, and 10 bases stayed unmatched. Here the CDR3 reads CASSLSGVGLEYNEQFF. CDR3 DNA: TGTGCCAGCAGCTTAAGTGGGGTGGGACTAGAATACAATGAGCAGTTCTTC.

The rearrangement joins TRBV6-5 to TRBJ2-2, with D unresolved. This CDR3 region has 13 residues. The V end was cut by 6 bases, the J end by 5 bases, with 10 bases between. Germline assignment: CDR1 MNHEY and CDR2 SVGAGI. As DNA, the CDR3 is TGTGCCAGCAGGCCCAGGTCGACCGGGGAGCTGTTTTTT. It specifies CASRPRSTGELFF.

This sequence joins TRBV2 and TRBJ1-1; D uncertain. CDR1 is SNHLY, CDR2 FYNNEI, per germline. The CDR3 consists of 12 residues. V lost 1 base, J lost 3 bases, and 3 bases lay in between. CDR3 residues: CASSEGHTEAFF. As DNA, the CDR3 is TGTGCCAGCAGTGAAGGGCACACTGAAGCTTTCTTT. The full variable domain, with the rest looked up from reference TRBV2 and TRBJ1-1, is EPEVTQTPSHQVTQMGQEVILRCVPISNHLYFYWYRQILGQKVEFLVSFYNNEISEKSEIFDDQFSVERPDGSNFTLKIRSTKLEDSAMYFCASSEGHTEAFFGQGTRLTVV.

The V call is TRBV10-3, the J call TRBJ1-4; 7 nucleotides align to TRBD1. The V gene's germline CDR1 is ENHRY and CDR2 SYGVKD. This CDR3 contains 18 residues. With 10 bases clipped from V and 5 bases from J, the junction kept 22 bases outside the gene matches. CDR3 residues: CATYPGTVALGRNEKLFF. The CDR3 region has the DNA TGTGCCACCTACCCTGGGACAGTCGCCCTAGGAAGGAATGAAAAACTGTTTTTT.

CDR3 amino acids: CASSYGPAGVGNIQYF. CDR3 nucleotide sequence: TGTGCCAGCAGTTACGGGCCAGCGGGAGTAGGAAACATTCAGTACTTC. The chain combines TRBV6-5 with TRBJ2-4; 8 bases align to TRBD2. Germline CDR1 is MNHEY and CDR2 is SVGAGI. J was trimmed by 6 bases and V by 2 bases; bases with no gene match: 9. The CDR3 has 16 amino acids.

CDR3 nucleotides: TGTGCCACCAGCAGAGTAGGGCAGAGTCGTCTAGGCCCCGAGACCCAGTACTTC. This encodes CATSRVGQSRLGPETQYF. The chain carries TRBV15 and TRBJ2-5; no clear D gene. The CDR3 covers 18 residues. The germline gives CDR1 LNHNV, CDR2 YYDKDF (reference sequence). Trimming shortened V by 1 base and J by 5 bases, and 23 bases separated the two germline ends.

The J gene is TRBJ2-4, the V gene TRBV5-1, with 7 positions matching TRBD2. Germline V CDR1 and CDR2: SGHRS, YFSETQ. V gave up 6 bases and J gave up 5 bases; unmatched junction bases: 5. The CDR3 consists of 13 residues. The CDR3 nucleotides are TGCGCCAGCAAAGCTAGCGGAGAAAACATTCAGTACTTC. Protein: CASKASGENIQYF.

The chain recombines TRBV11-2 with TRBJ2-6; D gene uncertain. Trimming pared 4 bases from V and 3 bases from J, leaving 16 bases between. The CDR3 has 17 amino acids. Looked up from germline, CDR1 is SGHAT and CDR2 is FQNNGV. Here the CDR3 reads CASSSLVPQYGANVLTF. CDR3 nucleotides: TGTGCCAGCAGCTCCTTAGTCCCCCAATATGGGGCCAACGTCCTGACTTTC.

The chain links TRBV9 to TRBJ2-1; D ambiguous. The V end was cut by 4 bases, the J end by 5 bases, with 4 bases between. This CDR3 spans 11 amino acids. Germline V gives CDR1 SGDLS, CDR2 YYNGEE. CDR3 sequence (DNA): TGTGCCAGCAGCCCGCACAATGAGCAGTTCTTC. It encodes CASSPHNEQFF.

V is TRBV2 and J is TRBJ2-7, with 10 bases lining up with TRBD2. Germline lookup yields CDR1 SNHLY and CDR2 FYNNEI. The junction had 7 bases not matched to a gene; V was cut back by 8 bases and J by 3 bases. This CDR3 is 14 amino acids long. CDR3 in amino acids: CASCLEREGYEQYF. CDR3 coding DNA: TGTGCCAGCTGCCTAGAGCGGGAGGGCTACGAGCAGTACTTC.

The V call is TRBV19, the J call TRBJ1-3; D gene uncertain. Looked up from germline, CDR1 is LNHDA and CDR2 is SQIVND (reference sequence). There are 15 residues in the CDR3. Trimming pared 0 bases from V and 0 bases from J, leaving 6 bases between. The CDR3 reads CASSIDRNSGNTIYF. The CDR3 nucleotides are TGTGCCAGTAGTATAGACCGGAACTCTGGAAACACCATATATTTT.